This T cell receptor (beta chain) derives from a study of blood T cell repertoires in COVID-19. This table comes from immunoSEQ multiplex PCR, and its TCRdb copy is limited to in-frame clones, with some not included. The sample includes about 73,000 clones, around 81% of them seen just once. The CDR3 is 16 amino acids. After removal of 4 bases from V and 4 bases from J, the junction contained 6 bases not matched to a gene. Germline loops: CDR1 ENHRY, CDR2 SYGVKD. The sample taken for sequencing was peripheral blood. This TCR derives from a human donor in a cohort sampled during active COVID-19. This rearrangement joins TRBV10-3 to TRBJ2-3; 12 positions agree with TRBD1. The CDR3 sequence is CAISGYGTGGSDTQYF. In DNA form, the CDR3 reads TGTGCCATCAGTGGCTATGGGACAGGGGGCTCAGATACGCAGTATTTT.